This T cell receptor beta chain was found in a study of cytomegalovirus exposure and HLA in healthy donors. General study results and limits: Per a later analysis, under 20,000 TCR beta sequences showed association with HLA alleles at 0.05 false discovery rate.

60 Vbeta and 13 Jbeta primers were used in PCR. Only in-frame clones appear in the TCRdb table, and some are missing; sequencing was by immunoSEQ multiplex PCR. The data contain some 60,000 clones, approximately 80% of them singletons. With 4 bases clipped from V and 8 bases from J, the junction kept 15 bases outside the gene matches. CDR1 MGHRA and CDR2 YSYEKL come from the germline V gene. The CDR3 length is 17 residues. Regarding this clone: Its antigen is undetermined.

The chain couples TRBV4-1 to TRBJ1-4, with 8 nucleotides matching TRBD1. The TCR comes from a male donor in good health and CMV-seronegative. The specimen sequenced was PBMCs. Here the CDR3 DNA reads TGCGCCAGCAGCCGACCAGGGGGCGGTACAGGGAAGGAAAAACTGTTTTTT. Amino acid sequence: CASSRPGGGTGKEKLFF.